This TCR beta chain emerged from a study of T cells of healthy individuals. V was shortened by 0 bases and J by 9 bases, with 9 bases between the two germline ends. The length of the CDR3 is 13 residues. CDR1 and CDR2 (germline): LGHNA, YSLEER. MiXCR, run by TCRdb on the 5' RACE reads, gives a single entry per CDR3 protein. The table records around 79,000 distinct CDR3 sequences, more than 4.5% of them present only once. This clonotype was observed a few times. This receptor was identified in a female donor in good health. V usage is TRBV4-3 and J usage is TRBJ1-3, with a tentative D call TRBD1 (6 bases). This CDR3 is CASSQDQGSTIYF. As DNA, the CDR3 is TGCGCCAGCAGCCAAGATCAGGGGAGCACCATATATTTT.